This T cell receptor beta chain originates from a study of somatic mutations in cytotoxic T cells in rheumatoid arthritis. Only in-frame clones appear in the TCRdb table, and some are missing; sequencing was by immunoSEQ multiplex PCR. The data show about 11,000 clones, with approximately 71% seen just once and about 38% held by the top ten. Germline CDR1 reads SQVTM; CDR2 reads ANQGSEA. V shed 3 bases and J shed 4 bases, with 12 bases lying between them. The CDR3 loop spans 13 amino acids. Sequencing used CD8+ T cells sorted from blood. The source is an adult with rheumatoid arthritis. The rearrangement uses TRBV29-1 and TRBJ1-2; D is uncertain. The CDR3 here is CSVDGDLSYGYTF. The DNA for the CDR3 is TGCAGCGTTGACGGAGACTTATCCTATGGCTACACCTTC.